This entry lists 16 T cell receptor beta chains sequenced from one sample in a study of blood T cell repertoires in COVID-19. Only in-frame clones appear in the TCRdb table, and some are missing; sequencing was by immunoSEQ multiplex PCR. The table lists 200,000 to 250,000 clones, approximately 83% of them singletons, with 3% to 4% in the top ten. The sequenced material came from PBMCs or T cells enriched from blood (not recorded which). The receptors derive from a woman aged 60-75 years who had recovered from COVID-19.

This clone was recorded once. The rearrangement joins TRBV11-1 to TRBJ2-2, with a tentative D call TRBD1 (6 bases). Germline CDR1 is SGHAT and CDR2 is FQDESV (reference sequence). Trimming left V 2 bases short and J 3 bases short, with 10 bases between. This CDR3 has 15 amino acids. CDR3 in DNA: TGTGCCAGCAGCTTATCGCAGGGGCACACCGGGGAGCTGTTTTTT. Translation gives CASSLSQGHTGELFF.

The chain couples TRBV27 to TRBJ1-5, with no clear D. Deletions cut 6 bases from V and 3 bases from J, with 15 bases between. This CDR3 has 15 residues. CDR1 and CDR2 (germline): MNHEY, SMNVEV (reference sequence). CDR3: CASRSVSSHNQPQHF. The CDR3 DNA reads as TGTGCCAGCAGATCCGTCAGTTCACACAATCAGCCCCAGCATTTT.

V usage is TRBV6-4 and J usage is TRBJ2-3, with D perhaps TRBD2 (5 bases). The CDR3 totals 17 residues. Trimming left V 0 bases short and J 4 bases short, with 17 bases between. Germline V gene lookup returns CDR1 MRHNA and CDR2 SNTAGT. CDR3 residues: CASSDSTRAGRPDTQYF. CDR3 DNA sequence: TGTGCCAGCAGTGACTCAACGAGGGCAGGACGGCCAGATACGCAGTATTTT.

J is TRBJ1-5 and V is TRBV10-2; TRBD1 matches at 11 bases. The CDR3 is made up of 16 amino acids. Trimming at V came to 5 bases and at J to 1 base, leaving 4 bases not matched to a gene. Per the germline V gene, CDR1 is WSHSY and CDR2 is SAAADI. The CDR3 reads CASSPGTGGSNQPQHF. The CDR3 DNA reads TGCGCCAGCAGTCCCGGGACAGGGGGGAGCAATCAGCCCCAGCATTTT.

This clone came up a few times. The CDR3 DNA reads TGTGCCATCAGCAGACAAGGATTAAACTATGGCTACACCTTC. This codes for CAISRQGLNYGYTF. The rearrangement links TRBV10-3 to TRBJ1-2; D is uncertain. Trimming took off 6 bases at V and 2 bases at J, with 13 bases between the two ends. Per the germline V gene, CDR1 is ENHRY and CDR2 is SYGVKD. The CDR3 sequence is 14 residues long.

The CDR3 loop is CASSPGTGGNEKLFF. The CDR3 DNA sequence: TGTGCCAGCAGCCCCGGGACAGGGGGAAACGAAAAACTGTTTTTT. V and J are TRBV5-8 and TRBJ1-4; 11 nucleotides match TRBD1. This CDR3 is built from 15 residues. Germline CDR1 and CDR2: SGHTS and YDEGEE. J was trimmed by 8 bases and V by 4 bases; bases with no gene match: 7.

With respect to this clone: Sequence at one end of the junction differs from germline and may be a read error. V gene TRBV7-8 combines with J gene TRBJ2-5; 10 bases fit TRBD1. Germline lookup yields CDR1 SGHVS and CDR2 FQNEAQ. This CDR3 is 17 amino acids long. CDR3 DNA: TGTGCCAGCAGCATAGCCCGACAGGGGGCTCGCCAAGAGACCCAGTACTTC. It translates to CASSIARQGARQETQYF.

This chain joins TRBV7-2 and TRBJ1-2; 7 nucleotides line up with TRBD1. J lost 4 bases, V lost 6 bases, and 11 bases had no gene match. The CDR3 is 15 amino acids. CDR1 and CDR2 (germline): SGHTA, FQGNSA. The CDR3 sequence is CASRPNRGTGYGYTF. Written as DNA, the CDR3 is TGTGCCAGCAGACCTAACAGGGGCACGGGCTATGGCTACACCTTC.

V usage is TRBV7-2 and J usage is TRBJ1-1, with 9 bases fitting TRBD1. V lost 4 bases and J lost 5; bases outside the gene matches: 5. This CDR3 is built from 14 residues. Germline V gene sequence: CDR1 SGHTA, CDR2 FQGNSA. CDR3 loop: CASSSGQGMTEAFF. In DNA, the CDR3 is TGTGCCAGCAGCTCGGGACAGGGAATGACTGAAGCTTTCTTT.

This clone occurred once. This chain connects TRBV27 to TRBJ1-1; 7 bases are a match to TRBD1. Trimming took 0 bases from V and 5 from J; bases not matched to a gene: 6. The germline CDR1 and CDR2 sequences are MNHEY and SMNVEV (reference sequence). The CDR3 has 15 residues. The CDR3 is CASSLSLAGGTEAFF. CDR3 bases: TGTGCCAGCAGTTTATCGTTGGCAGGGGGGACTGAAGCTTTCTTT.

The J gene is TRBJ1-6, the V gene TRBV6-4; 7 bases match TRBD1. This CDR3 contains 16 residues. CDR1 and CDR2 from the germline V gene are MRHNA and SNTAGT. The V and J ends lost 7 bases and 7 bases, in that order; junction bases with no gene match: 13. CDR3 residues: CASIPGQQTVNSPLHF. Here the CDR3 DNA reads TGTGCCAGCATACCGGGACAGCAAACTGTCAATTCACCCCTCCACTTT.

This rearrangement joins TRBV5-1 to TRBJ2-3, with a tentative D call TRBD1 (6 bases). The CDR3 consists of 15 residues. Trimming shortened V by 0 bases and J by 2 bases, and 10 bases separated the two germline ends. Germline assignment: CDR1 SGHRS and CDR2 YFSETQ. This chain's CDR3 is CASSLVQGPTDTQYF. The CDR3 DNA follows: TGCGCCAGCAGCTTGGTGCAGGGGCCCACAGATACGCAGTATTTT.

This clone was detected a few times. At one end, the junction sequence differs from germline, possibly due to a read error. The gene calls are TRBV2 and TRBJ1-5; D might be TRBD1 (6 bases). Germline CDR1 is SNHLY and CDR2 is FYNNEI. CDR3 length equals 15 residues. CDR3 sequence reads: CASSEGQTKNQPQHF. The CDR3 bases are TGTGCCAGCAGCGAAGGACAGACGAAAAATCAGCCCCAGCATTTT.

This chain uses TRBV7-8 with TRBJ1-4, with 7 bases fitting TRBD1. The CDR3 has 15 amino acids. Germline CDR1 SGHVS, CDR2 FQNEAQ. J was trimmed by 5 bases and V by 3 bases; bases with no gene match: 6. CDR3 nucleotides: TGTGCCAGCAGCTTGGTAGGGGGCTTCAATGAAAAACTGTTTTTT. Encoded protein: CASSLVGGFNEKLFF.

V gene TRBV3-1 (or the pseudogene TRBV3-2) combines with J gene TRBJ2-1, with 7 bases lining up with TRBD2. J gave up 5 bases and V 1 base, and 5 bases lay outside the gene matches. Germline V CDR1 and CDR2: LGHDT, YNNKEL (reference sequence). The CDR3 sequence is 15 residues long. Here the CDR3 reads CASSQVGGSNNEQFF. CDR3 in DNA: TGTGCCAGCAGCCAAGTTGGCGGGAGTAACAATGAGCAGTTCTTC.

The rearrangement links TRBV11-2 to TRBJ2-7, with 12 bases identical to TRBD2. Unmatched junction bases numbered 5, after V lost 4 bases and J lost 4 bases. Germline lookup yields CDR1 SGHAT and CDR2 FQNNGV. CDR3 size: 15 residues. This CDR3 reads CASSSPSGGGYEQYF. In nucleotides, the CDR3 is TGTGCCAGCAGCTCCCCTAGCGGGGGGGGATACGAGCAGTACTTC.